This T cell receptor (beta chain) was documented in a study of T cell repertoires in cytomegalovirus infection. Study-wide context: CMV epitopes that were recently identified and HLA-C-restricted were used alongside well-studied HLA-B-restricted ones. Both a matching HLA type and CMV infection were indicated by public TCR beta signatures.

With 3 bases clipped from V and 6 bases from J, the junction kept 6 bases outside the gene matches. The CDR3 covers 15 residues. MiXCR, applied by TCRdb to the reads, yields one record per CDR3 protein. The table records approximately 110,000 distinct CDR3 sequences, under 30% of them present only once. Comment on this clonotype: Its antigen is not identified.

Study-level findings and limits: HLA-C-restricted CMV clonotypes gave the most frequent clonotype in two of eight donors.

The sequencing here drew on CD8+ T cells from cultured PBMCs, taken from culture after CMV antigen stimulation. This TCR derives from a human donor in good health (CMV status not recorded). Some clones in this sample may be carry-over from other donors' samples. This rearrangement joins TRBV12-3 or TRBV12-4 to TRBJ1-5, with 9 nucleotides matching TRBD1. The CDR3 sequence is CASSLGQGLSQPQHF. The CDR3 DNA is TGTGCCAGCAGTTTGGGACAGGGTCTATCTCAGCCCCAGCATTTT.